This T cell receptor (beta chain) derives from a study of vaccination and CD4 T cells after COVID-19. An Oncomine TCR Beta short-read assay was used to sequence the DNA from cultured CD4+ T cells. From the PCR reads, TCRdb called clonotypes with MiXCR, one entry per CDR3 protein. Seen here are almost 5,500 distinct CDR3 sequences, roughly a third observed once, and the top ten hold approximately 30%. Of note for this clonotype: What it binds is unknown.

Germline lookup yields CDR1 LNHDA and CDR2 SQIVND (reference sequence). The CDR3 length is 13 residues. The J segment lost 4 bases and the V segment lost 7 bases, leaving 5 bases of the junction unmatched. Treatment reported: approximately nine-day PBMC culture with coronavirus spike peptide pools or control peptides (ViraFEST assay). Before TCRs were sequenced, ViraFEST expanded antigen-specific T cells with peptide pools. Wells that each held a few million PBMCs were cultured with 9.5 to 10 IU/ml IL-2 and approximately 9.6 ug/ml peptide pools. The genes are TRBV19 and TRBJ1-1; TRBD1 aligns across 8 bases. Sequences were derived from CD4+ T cells from blood, cultured in vitro, sampled after SARS-CoV-2 vaccination. This clonotype was sampled from a human donor who had recovered from COVID-19. The CDR3, as DNA: TGTGCCAGTACAACAGGGGGGGTCACTGAAGCTTTCTTT. Amino acid sequence: CASTTGGVTEAFF.